This entry features one T cell receptor beta chain sequence. These data come from a study of blood T cell repertoires in COVID-19. Deletions cut 0 bases from V and 5 bases from J, with 8 bases between. Germline values: CDR1 GTSNPN, CDR2 SVGIG (reference sequence). The CDR3 is made up of 13 amino acids. Here immunoSEQ multiplex PCR was the method, and the copy in TCRdb shows in-frame clones only, minus some. Among 150,000 to 200,000 clones, roughly 76% were seen once, and the ten largest hold more than 6.5%. The TCR comes from a woman between 45 and 60 years old with active or convalescent COVID-19. The chain employs TRBV30 and TRBJ1-5; D might be TRBD1 (6 bases). The sequenced sample was peripheral blood. CDR3 sequence reads: CAWSVNRDQPQHF. For the CDR3, the DNA is TGTGCCTGGAGTGTAAACAGGGATCAGCCCCAGCATTTT.